These 28 T cell receptor beta chains were sequenced from one sample in a study of T cell responses to AZD1222 COVID-19 vaccine. The method was immunoSEQ multiplex PCR; TCRdb's version includes in-frame clones alone and lacks a portion of them. This sample has under 70,000 clones, with roughly 90% found just once. This specimen consisted of peripheral blood, obtained 28 days after the second AZD1222 dose. All receptors come from an adult who received the AZD1222 COVID-19 vaccine.

The gene calls are TRBV7-9 and TRBJ1-1; D is possibly TRBD1 (6 bases). With 5 bases removed from V and 7 bases from J, the gap between germline ends came to 11 bases. The CDR3 runs 12 residues. Germline V CDR1 and CDR2: SEHNR, FQNEAQ (reference sequence). The CDR3, as DNA: TGTGCCAGCAGCGGGGACAAAGGTGAAGCTTTCTTT. This gives the protein CASSGDKGEAFF. Based on the CDR3 plus reference TRBV7-9 and TRBJ1-1, the full variable domain is DTGVSQNPRHKITKRGQNVTFRCDPISEHNRLYWYRQTLGQGPEFLTYFQNEAQLEKSRLLSDRFSAERPKGSFSTLEIQRTEQGDSAMYLCASSGDKGEAFFGQGTRLTVV.

V usage is TRBV30 and J usage is TRBJ2-4; D call uncertain. V was shortened by 7 bases and J by 1 base, with 11 bases between the two germline ends. CDR1 GTSNPN and CDR2 SVGIG come from the germline V gene (reference sequence). This CDR3 spans 13 amino acids. The CDR3 protein is CAYVGWAKNIQYF. The DNA of the CDR3 is TGTGCCTACGTGGGGTGGGCCAAAAACATTCAGTACTTC.

This clone has only a few counts. This rearrangement joins TRBV9 to TRBJ1-1; D might be TRBD1 (6 bases). Germline lookup yields CDR1 SGDLS and CDR2 YYNGEE. V was shortened by 0 bases and J by 1 base, with 10 bases between the two germline ends. The CDR3 sequence is 15 residues long. The CDR3: CASSVVGGGNTEAFF. CDR3 coding DNA: TGTGCCAGCAGCGTAGTGGGGGGCGGGAACACTGAAGCTTTCTTT. The entire variable domain, with the rest obtained from reference TRBV9 and TRBJ1-1, is as follows: DSGVTQTPKHLITATGQRVTLRCSPRSGDLSVYWYQQSLDQGLQFLIQYYNGEERAKGNILERFSAQQFPDLHSELNLSSLELGDSALYFCASSVVGGGNTEAFFGQGTRLTVV.

This sequence joins TRBV2 and TRBJ2-1; weak D call: TRBD1 (5 bases). Germline V gives CDR1 SNHLY, CDR2 FYNNEI. Trimming cost V 8 bases and J 3 bases, with 11 bases left between them. The CDR3 is made up of 13 amino acids. The CDR3 nucleotides read TGTGCCAGCGGCGAAGACAGCTACAATGAGCAGTTCTTC. Protein sequence: CASGEDSYNEQFF.

The J gene is TRBJ2-3, the V gene TRBV15, with no clear D. From germline, CDR1 is LNHNV and CDR2 YYDKDF (reference sequence). Deletions cut 0 bases from V and 0 bases from J, with 13 bases between. The CDR3 contains 17 residues. The CDR3 reads CATSRDRVALSTDTQYF. DNA for the CDR3: TGTGCCACCAGCAGAGATCGGGTGGCGCTTAGCACAGATACGCAGTATTTT.

The chain couples TRBV28 to TRBJ1-5; 7 positions agree with TRBD1. This CDR3 is 14 amino acids long. Germline values: CDR1 MDHEN, CDR2 SYDVKM. The J segment lost 7 bases and the V segment lost 5 bases, leaving 8 bases of the junction unmatched. CDR3 DNA: TGTGCCAGCAGTGGCAACAGGGGTGAGCAGCCCCAGCATTTT. Its translation is CASSGNRGEQPQHF.

The rearrangement joins TRBV6-1 to TRBJ1-1; no clear D. This CDR3 comprises 14 residues. With 3 bases removed from V and 6 bases from J, the gap between germline ends came to 14 bases. Germline-derived CDR1 and CDR2 are MNHNS and SASEGT. The CDR3 region is CASSDTAPSSEAFF. The CDR3, as DNA: TGTGCCAGCAGTGATACGGCCCCCAGCTCTGAAGCTTTCTTT.

The chain carries TRBV18 and TRBJ1-1; 8 nucleotides agree with TRBD1. The CDR3 is made up of 15 amino acids. The J segment lost 5 bases and the V segment lost 2 bases, leaving 7 bases of the junction unmatched. The germline gives CDR1 KGHSH, CDR2 LQKENI. The DNA of the CDR3 is TGTGCCAGCTCACCAGGGGGACACAGGGGGACTGAAGCTTTCTTT. Translating gives CASSPGGHRGTEAFF.

V is TRBV24-1 and J is TRBJ2-3; D gene unclear. The CDR3 runs to 11 residues. V was cut by 0 bases and J by 6 bases, with 0 bases left in between. In germline, CDR1 is KGHDR, CDR2 SFDVKD. The CDR3 DNA reads TGTGCCACCAGTGATTTGGATACGCAGTATTTT. It encodes CATSDLDTQYF.

The rearrangement joins TRBV19 to TRBJ1-4, with 8 bases fitting TRBD1. The CDR3 is 15 amino acids. CDR1 and CDR2 (germline): LNHDA, SQIVND (reference sequence). With 3 bases clipped from V and 2 bases from J, the junction kept 2 bases outside the gene matches. CDR3 sequence (DNA): TGTGCCAGTAGTATGGGGACAGGCACTAATGAAAAACTGTTTTTT. This codes for CASSMGTGTNEKLFF.

The chain carries TRBV6-1 and TRBJ1-6; 8 bases line up with TRBD1. With V trimmed by 2 bases and J by 3 bases, 3 bases remained unmatched. The CDR3 loop spans 16 amino acids. Germline V gene sequence: CDR1 MNHNS, CDR2 SASEGT. The CDR3 DNA is TGTGCCAGCAGTGAACAGGGGGCTGGCTATAATTCACCCCTCCACTTT. Its protein is CASSEQGAGYNSPLHF.

The count of this clone is one. Here the CDR3 reads CASSLALAGGFNEQFF. CDR3 nucleotides: TGTGCCAGCAGCTTGGCTCTGGCGGGAGGTTTCAATGAGCAGTTCTTC. The V call is TRBV5-5, the J call TRBJ2-1; 8 bases map to TRBD2. J lost 6 bases, V lost 0 bases, and 8 bases had no gene match. The germline gives CDR1 SGHKS, CDR2 YYEKEE (reference sequence). The CDR3 consists of 16 residues.

The chain is built from TRBV4-1 and TRBJ1-3; D unresolved. The CDR3 runs 13 residues. Germline V gene sequence: CDR1 MGHRA, CDR2 YSYEKL. V lost 8 bases and J 0 bases, leaving 8 bases between the germline ends. The CDR3 sequence is CASGPSSGNTIYF. In DNA form, the CDR3 reads TGCGCCAGCGGACCTTCCTCTGGAAACACCATATATTTT.

CDR3 region: CASGLDDRTRDFPTGELFF. Written as DNA, the CDR3 is TGTGCTAGTGGTTTGGATGACAGGACTCGGGATTTCCCTACCGGGGAGCTGTTTTTT. The genes are TRBV12-5 and TRBJ2-2; TRBD1 is a possible D gene (6 bases). The CDR3 totals 19 residues. V dropped 1 base and J dropped 5 bases, with 23 bases sitting between them. Germline V gives CDR1 LGHNT, CDR2 FRNRAP.

This clone appeared once. The DNA of the CDR3 is TGCGCCAGCAGCTTGGACCTAGCGGGTAACAATGAGCAGTTCTTC. It translates to CASSLDLAGNNEQFF. This chain uses TRBV5-1 with TRBJ2-1; TRBD2 aligns across 8 bases. The CDR3 contains 15 residues. Germline V gene data show CDR1 as SGHRS and CDR2 as YFSETQ. The J segment lost 5 bases and the V segment lost 0 bases, leaving 4 bases of the junction unmatched.

The J gene is TRBJ2-1, the V gene TRBV7-9; maybe TRBD2 (6 bases). Per germline, CDR1 SEHNR and CDR2 FQNEAQ (reference sequence). The V end lost 5 bases, the J end lost 3 bases, and 11 bases lay between the germline ends. The CDR3 runs to 14 residues. The CDR3 loop is CASSPWRDYNEQFF. CDR3 coding DNA: TGTGCCAGCAGCCCTTGGCGGGACTACAATGAGCAGTTCTTC.

The chain has TRBV27 and TRBJ1-4, with D possibly TRBD1 on 5 matching bases. The germline V gene encodes CDR1 MNHEY and CDR2 SMNVEV (reference sequence). The CDR3 consists of 20 residues. With 6 bases removed from V and 0 bases from J, the gap between germline ends came to 26 bases. CDR3 sequence reads: CASRTGTQGLISATNEKLFF. CDR3 sequence (DNA): TGTGCCAGCAGGACCGGGACCCAAGGCCTTATTTCAGCAACTAATGAAAAACTGTTTTTT.

V gene TRBV5-1 combines with J gene TRBJ2-2; 9 bases align to TRBD1. Trimming removed 3 bases from V and 4 bases from J; junction bases left unmatched: 7. The V gene's germline CDR1 is SGHRS and CDR2 YFSETQ. The CDR3 has 16 residues. CDR3 loop: CASSSQGARGTGELFF. CDR3 nucleotide sequence: TGCGCCAGCAGCTCACAGGGGGCTCGGGGCACCGGGGAGCTGTTTTTT.

This clone occurred once. The chain recombines TRBV7-9 with TRBJ1-4, with TRBD1 identical over 7 bases. V shed 5 bases and J 8 bases; nucleotides not matched to a gene: 5. CDR1 and CDR2 (germline): SEHNR, FQNEAQ (reference sequence). The length of the CDR3 is 13 residues. The CDR3 sequence: CASSRGRDEKLFF. The CDR3 DNA is TGTGCCAGCAGCAGGGGGCGAGACGAAAAACTGTTTTTT.

The V and J genes are TRBV5-5 and TRBJ2-7; TRBD2 matches at 10 bases. The germline CDR1 and CDR2 sequences are SGHKS and YYEKEE (reference sequence). This CDR3 has 15 residues. Trimming removed 4 bases from V and 4 bases from J; junction bases left unmatched: 8. The CDR3 bases are TGTGCCAGCAGCCATTCTAGCGGGAGTTTTTACGAGCAGTACTTC. Residues: CASSHSSGSFYEQYF.

The chain links TRBV13 to TRBJ2-2; 7 bases are a match to TRBD2. The CDR3 length is 14 residues. Trimming took 5 bases from V and 3 from J; bases not matched to a gene: 3. Germline V gives CDR1 PRHDT, CDR2 FYEKMQ (reference sequence). In nucleotides, the CDR3 is TGTGCCAGCAGCCTGCGGGAGTACACCGGGGAGCTGTTTTTT. Amino acid sequence: CASSLREYTGELFF.

The CDR3 DNA follows: TGTGCCAGCAGCAGCCGGGATCTTATCACGAACATTCAGTACTTC. It codes for CASSSRDLITNIQYF. The rearrangement links TRBV9 to TRBJ2-4, with a weak D call TRBD2 (5 bases). The CDR3 runs 15 residues. In germline, CDR1 is SGDLS, CDR2 YYNGEE. The V end was cut by 4 bases, the J end by 7 bases, with 18 bases between.

This chain uses TRBV7-2 with TRBJ1-1, with TRBD1 matching 9 bases. Trimming took 1 base from V and 4 from J; bases not matched to a gene: 4. The length of the CDR3 is 15 residues. Germline CDR1 and CDR2: SGHTA and FQGNSA. The CDR3 bases are TGTGCCAGCAGCTTAGACGGACAGGGGCTCACTGAAGCTTTCTTT. It is translated as CASSLDGQGLTEAFF.

The chain carries TRBV5-1 and TRBJ1-1; the match to TRBD1 covers 7 bases. In germline, CDR1 is SGHRS, CDR2 YFSETQ. Trimming removed 4 bases from V and 6 bases from J; junction bases left unmatched: 12. The CDR3 extends over 15 amino acids. Written as DNA, the CDR3 is TGCGCCAGCAGCGGAATACAGGGGTTAGTGGCTGAAGCTTTCTTT. Its protein product is CASSGIQGLVAEAFF.

The chain is built from TRBV11-3 and TRBJ1-6; no clear D gene. The germline V gene has CDR1 SGHNT and CDR2 YENEEA. This CDR3 is 13 amino acids long. Trimming removed 2 bases from V and 7 bases from J, with 6 bases in between. The CDR3 region is CASSLIKNSPLHF. The CDR3 DNA follows: TGTGCCAGCAGCTTAATCAAAAATTCACCCCTCCACTTT.

The chain is built from TRBV19 and TRBJ1-1; D is ambiguous. CDR3 length: 17 amino acids. The V gene's germline CDR1 is LNHDA and CDR2 SQIVND (reference sequence). With 3 bases removed from V and 1 base from J, the gap between germline ends came to 18 bases. CDR3 nucleotides: TGTGCCAGTAGTATCGCCCGGCTGACAATAAGGAACACTGAAGCTTTCTTT. It is translated as CASSIARLTIRNTEAFF.

The V gene is TRBV3-1 (or the pseudogene TRBV3-2), the J gene TRBJ2-7; D possibly corresponds to TRBD2 (5 bases). The V gene lost 1 base and the J gene lost 5 bases, with 15 bases spanning the gap. CDR1 LGHDT and CDR2 YNNKEL come from the germline V gene (reference sequence). This CDR3 is built from 15 residues. In DNA form, the CDR3 reads TGTGCCAGCAGCCAAGTACGAGGGAGCGGAGACGAGCAGTACTTC. This translates into CASSQVRGSGDEQYF.

V is TRBV24-1 and J is TRBJ2-1; tentative D call: TRBD2 (5 bases). The CDR3 covers 17 residues. V was clipped by 3 bases and J by 0 bases, with 14 bases between them. Per germline, CDR1 KGHDR and CDR2 SFDVKD. In nucleotides, the CDR3 is TGTGCCACCAGTGATCCCGGCGGGCGGAGCTCCTACAATGAGCAGTTCTTC. Its protein is CATSDPGGRSSYNEQFF.